Listed below are T cell receptor beta chains from one sample, sequenced in a study of T cell repertoires in cytomegalovirus infection. For these receptors, no antigen is known. MiXCR, run by TCRdb on the reads, gives a single entry per CDR3 protein. The data show 650,000 to 900,000 distinct CDR3 sequences, 25% to 35% seen once. The input for sequencing was cultured CD8+ T cells from PBMCs, taken from culture after CMV antigen stimulation. These receptors all stem from a human donor in good health (CMV status not recorded). Some clones in this sample may be carry-over from other donors' samples. Both conserved end residues are part of each CDR3. The D gene is left open where the match is weak. Expanded clones are given a class, and other clones once, few, many or no size at all.

d_call	v_call	clone_size	cdr3_length	j_call	cdr3_aa	cdr3_nt
TRBD1	TRBV7-9	.	16	TRBJ1-5	CASSEPGQGNNQPQHF	TGTGCCAGCAGCGAGCCGGGACAGGGGAACAATCAGCCCCAGCATTTT
TRBD1	TRBV6-1	.	19	TRBJ2-1	CASSLTPNVDREENNEQFF	TGTGCCAGCAGTCTCACTCCAAACGTGGACAGGGAGGAAAACAATGAGCAGTTCTTC
TRBD1	TRBV7-9	.	14	TRBJ1-4	CASGWDSKNEKLFF	TGTGCCAGCGGTTGGGACAGCAAGAATGAAAAACTGTTTTTT
.	TRBV6-2/TRBV6-3	.	14	TRBJ2-5	CASSYGITVATQYF	TGTGCCAGCAGTTACGGGATAACCGTAGCGACCCAGTACTTC
.	TRBV7-2	.	13	TRBJ2-1	CASSFPGPREQFF	TGTGCCAGCAGCTTCCCAGGGCCACGGGAGCAGTTCTTC
.	TRBV7-2	many	14	TRBJ2-5	CASSLNGIQETQYF	TGTGCCAGCAGTCTCAACGGAATCCAAGAGACCCAGTACTTC
.	TRBV14	few	14	TRBJ1-1	CASSQEGASTEAFF	TGTGCCAGCAGCCAAGAGGGGGCTAGCACTGAAGCTTTCTTT
TRBD2	TRBV7-6	many	18	TRBJ2-2	CASSSKTSGGALTGELFF	TGTGCCAGCAGTTCAAAGACTAGCGGGGGGGCCTTGACCGGGGAGCTGTTTTTT
.	TRBV7-3	.	14	TRBJ1-1	CASSLGVGDTEAFF	TGTGCCAGCAGCTTAGGGGTGGGGGACACTGAAGCTTTCTTT
.	TRBV6-5	.	15	TRBJ2-6	CASSYFTRGANVLTF	TGTGCCAGCAGTTACTTCACGCGTGGGGCCAACGTCCTGACTTTC
TRBD1	TRBV5-5	.	16	TRBJ1-2	CASRTGTGILYGGYTF	TGTGCCAGCAGAACAGGGACAGGGATTCTTTATGGTGGCTACACCTTC
.	TRBV5-1	few	15	TRBJ1-1	CASSGWGGMNTEAFF	TGCGCCAGCAGCGGATGGGGGGGAATGAACACTGAAGCTTTCTTT
.	TRBV7-2	many	14	TRBJ1-1	CASSLNWVNTEAFF	TGTGCCAGCAGCCTAAACTGGGTTAACACTGAAGCTTTCTTT
TRBD2	TRBV6-2/TRBV6-3	few	13	TRBJ2-1	CASGTSFYNEQFF	TGTGCCAGCGGGACTAGCTTCTACAATGAGCAGTTCTTC
.	TRBV4-1	few	17	TRBJ2-1	CASSPIGGRGSYNEQFF	TGCGCCAGCAGCCCCATCGGGGGGCGAGGCTCCTACAATGAGCAGTTCTTC
.	TRBV4-3	.	14	TRBJ1-5	CASGQGQGRQPQHF	TGCGCCAGCGGCCAGGGCCAGGGTAGGCAGCCCCAGCATTTT
.	TRBV12-5	.	16	TRBJ2-2	CASGLKAGGGIGELFF	TGTGCTAGTGGTTTGAAGGCAGGGGGAGGAATTGGGGAGCTGTTTTTT
.	TRBV11-2	.	15	TRBJ1-1	CASSWGRNMNTEAFF	TGTGCCAGCAGCTGGGGCAGGAACATGAACACTGAAGCTTTCTTT
TRBD1	TRBV5-1	.	15	TRBJ2-7	CASSFVDRGNYEQYF	TGCGCCAGCAGCTTTGTCGACAGGGGGAACTACGAGCAGTACTTC
.	TRBV25-1	few	14	TRBJ1-1	CASSEFLGRTEAFF	TGTGCCAGCAGTGAATTTTTGGGGCGTACTGAAGCTTTCTTT
TRBD1	TRBV6-5	few	15	TRBJ1-2	CASSPGDSWPTGYTF	TGTGCCAGCAGTCCCGGGGACAGCTGGCCAACCGGCTACACCTTC
.	TRBV6-5	many	19	TRBJ1-2	CASSYRRGQWDFLDYGYTF	TGTGCCAGCAGTTACCGAAGAGGACAATGGGATTTTCTTGACTATGGCTACACCTTC
.	TRBV7-8	few	13	TRBJ2-7	CASSLEATYEQYF	TGTGCCAGCAGCTTAGAAGCGACGTACGAGCAGTACTTC
TRBD2	TRBV7-9	.	18	TRBJ2-3	CASSPTPGEAGGANTQYF	TGTGCCAGCAGCCCCACCCCCGGTGAAGCGGGGGGGGCCAATACGCAGTATTTT
.	TRBV6-1	many	17	TRBJ1-2	CASIRQEHELANYGYTF	TGTGCCAGCATTAGGCAGGAACACGAGCTGGCTAACTATGGCTACACCTTC
.	TRBV5-4	few	12	TRBJ1-2	CASSFGLEGYTF	TGTGCCAGCAGCTTTGGACTCGAAGGCTACACCTTC
TRBD1	TRBV7-9	many	16	TRBJ1-1	CASSFGTGNLNTEAFF	TGTGCCAGCAGCTTTGGGACAGGGAACCTGAACACTGAAGCTTTCTTT
TRBD1	TRBV18	.	15	TRBJ1-2	CASSPPFQGAIGYTF	TGTGCCAGCTCACCACCTTTCCAGGGGGCGATTGGCTACACCTTC
.	TRBV7-9	.	17	TRBJ1-1	CASSQDFPQGEETEAFF	TGTGCCAGCAGCCAAGACTTCCCTCAGGGCGAGGAGACTGAAGCTTTCTTT
.	TRBV11-2	.	17	TRBJ2-3	CASSLRREHDGTDTQYF	TGTGCCAGCAGCTTACGTCGGGAACACGACGGCACAGATACGCAGTATTTT
TRBD1	TRBV19	few	15	TRBJ2-3	CASGGTGLSTDTQYF	TGTGCCAGTGGGGGGACAGGGTTGAGCACAGATACGCAGTATTTT
.	TRBV7-8	few	16	TRBJ1-5	CASSLTETSHNQPQHF	TGTGCCAGCAGCTTAACCGAGACAAGTCACAATCAGCCCCAGCATTTT
.	TRBV27	.	13	TRBJ1-5	CASSTRDNQPQHF	TGTGCCAGCAGCACCAGGGACAATCAGCCCCAGCATTTT
TRBD1	TRBV5-6	few	17	TRBJ1-4	CASSEASTGTGNEKLFF	TGTGCCAGCAGCGAAGCCTCAACCGGGACAGGGAATGAAAAACTGTTTTTT
.	TRBV2	.	13	TRBJ1-2	CASSEGDNYGYTF	TGTGCCAGCAGTGAAGGGGACAACTATGGCTACACCTTC
.	TRBV7-2	many	16	TRBJ1-1	CASSLAGHFLGAEAFF	TGTGCCAGCAGCTTGGCGGGACATTTCCTCGGCGCCGAAGCTTTCTTT
.	TRBV27	.	12	TRBJ1-5	CASGRVTQPQHF	TGTGCCAGCGGACGGGTAACTCAGCCCCAGCATTTT
.	TRBV19	.	13	TRBJ2-2	CASSWTAPGELFF	TGTGCCAGTAGTTGGACAGCCCCCGGGGAGCTGTTTTTT
TRBD2	TRBV7-3	.	16	TRBJ2-4	CASSLPLAGGRNIQYF	TGTGCCAGCAGCTTACCCCTAGCGGGGGGGAGGAACATTCAGTACTTC
.	TRBV27	.	14	TRBJ2-6	CASSFIFRADVLTF	TGTGCCAGCAGTTTCATATTCAGGGCCGACGTCCTGACTTTC
.	TRBV7-2	.	16	TRBJ1-4	CASSIGGPGTNEKLFF	TGTGCCAGCAGCATCGGGGGCCCGGGGACTAATGAAAAACTGTTTTTT
TRBD2	TRBV5-3	.	17	TRBJ2-1	CASSPSGGGVSYNEQFF	TGTGCCAGCAGCCCAAGCGGGGGGGGGGTTTCCTACAATGAGCAGTTCTTC
.	TRBV4-3	.	15	TRBJ2-1	CASSQLGPSREEQFF	TGCGCCAGCAGCCAATTGGGGCCTAGTAGGGAAGAGCAGTTCTTC
.	TRBV6-4	once	18	TRBJ1-2	CASNPFFLGMRYYYGYTF	TGTGCCAGCAACCCTTTTTTTCTGGGAATGAGGTATTACTATGGCTACACCTTC
.	TRBV6-6	.	12	TRBJ1-1	CASIDGGSEAFF	TGTGCCAGCATCGACGGCGGGAGCGAAGCTTTCTTT
.	TRBV5-4	.	12	TRBJ1-2	CATRDSYYGYTF	TGTGCCACTAGAGACAGCTACTATGGCTACACCTTC
.	TRBV11-1	few	11	TRBJ2-1	CASGFSYEQFF	TGTGCCAGCGGGTTCAGCTATGAGCAGTTCTTC
.	TRBV4-3	.	17	TRBJ2-5	CASSQDWVLPARETQYF	TGCGCCAGCAGCCAAGATTGGGTGCTGCCGGCTCGAGAGACCCAGTACTTC
.	TRBV28	few	14	TRBJ1-2	CASSTSKLIGGYTF	TGTGCCAGCAGCACCAGTAAACTGATAGGAGGCTACACCTTC
.	TRBV4-1	many	16	TRBJ2-1	CASSLGWGKEGNEQFF	TGCGCCAGCAGCCTAGGCTGGGGAAAGGAGGGCAATGAGCAGTTCTTC
.	TRBV7-8	many	14	TRBJ2-1	CASSLLLRGNEQFF	TGTGCCAGCAGCTTATTGTTAAGGGGGAATGAGCAGTTCTTC
.	TRBV7-9	many	18	TRBJ2-1	CASSLYPPIGGSYNEQFF	TGTGCCAGCAGCTTATATCCCCCAATCGGAGGCTCCTACAATGAGCAGTTCTTC
.	TRBV29-1	once	13	TRBJ1-2	CSVEDPAGYDYTF	TGCAGCGTTGAAGATCCCGCAGGGTATGACTACACCTTC
.	TRBV28	few	15	TRBJ2-5	CASSLGQEYQETQYF	TGTGCCAGCAGTTTAGGCCAGGAGTACCAAGAGACCCAGTACTTC
.	TRBV12-3/TRBV12-4	.	15	TRBJ1-2	CASSLARRRNYGYTF	TGTGCCAGCAGTTTAGCAAGGCGTCGTAACTATGGCTACACCTTC
.	TRBV14	.	14	TRBJ1-1	CASSRWDMNTEAFF	TGTGCCAGCAGCCGTTGGGACATGAACACTGAAGCTTTCTTT
.	TRBV7-9	few	16	TRBJ2-1	CASSLSTGETYNEQFF	TGTGCCAGCAGCTTAAGCACGGGGGAAACCTACAATGAGCAGTTCTTC